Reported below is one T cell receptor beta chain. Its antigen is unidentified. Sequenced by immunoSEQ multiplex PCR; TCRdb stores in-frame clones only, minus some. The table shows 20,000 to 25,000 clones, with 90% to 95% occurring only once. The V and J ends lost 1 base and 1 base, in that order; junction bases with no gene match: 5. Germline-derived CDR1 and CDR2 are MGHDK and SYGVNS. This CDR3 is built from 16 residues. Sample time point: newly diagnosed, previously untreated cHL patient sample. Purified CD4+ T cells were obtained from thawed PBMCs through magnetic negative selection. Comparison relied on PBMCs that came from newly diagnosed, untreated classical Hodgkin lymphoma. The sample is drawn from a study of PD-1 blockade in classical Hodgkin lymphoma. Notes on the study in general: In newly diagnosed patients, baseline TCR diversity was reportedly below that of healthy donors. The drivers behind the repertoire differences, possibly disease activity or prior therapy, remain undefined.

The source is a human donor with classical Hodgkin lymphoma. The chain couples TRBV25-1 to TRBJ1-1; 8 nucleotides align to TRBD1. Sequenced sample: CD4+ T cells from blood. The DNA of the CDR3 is TGTGCCAGCAGTGAATTGGTTGGACAGGGGAACACTGAAGCTTTCTTT. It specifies CASSELVGQGNTEAFF.